Listed here are 15 T cell receptor beta chains from one sample, sequenced in a study of T cell changes during pregnancy in multiple sclerosis. The repertoire was sequenced with immunoSEQ multiplex PCR; TCRdb's copy has only in-frame clones and lacks some. The table has 40,000 to 45,000 clones, 85% to 90% seen once; the top ten hold roughly 1.1%. The source was CD4+ T cells from peripheral blood mononuclear cells, collected in the first trimester of pregnancy. The receptors originated from a female donor with multiple sclerosis, enrolled in a pregnancy study.

The V call is TRBV28, the J call TRBJ2-7; tentative D call: TRBD2 (6 bases). This CDR3 spans 15 amino acids. V was pared by 2 bases and J by 0 bases, with 11 bases between. From germline, CDR1 is MDHEN and CDR2 SYDVKM. The CDR3 DNA follows: TGTGCCAGCAGTTTAACGGCGGGAAGCTCCTACGAGCAGTACTTC. Protein product: CASSLTAGSSYEQYF. Using reference TRBV28 and TRBJ2-7 for the parts outside the CDR3, the full variable domain is DVKVTQSSRYLVKRTGEKVFLECVQDMDHENMFWYRQDPGLGLRLIYFSYDVKMKEKGDIPEGYSVSREKKERFSLILESASTNQTSMYLCASSLTAGSSYEQYFGPGTRLTVT.

The chain combines TRBV30 with TRBJ2-3, with TRBD2 matching 10 bases. Germline V gene data show CDR1 as GTSNPN and CDR2 as SVGIG (reference sequence). The CDR3 runs to 15 residues. The J segment lost 1 base and the V segment lost 1 base, leaving 2 bases of the junction unmatched. The CDR3 is CAWSDGTSGTDTQYF. The DNA of the CDR3 is TGTGCCTGGAGTGATGGGACTAGCGGCACAGATACGCAGTATTTT. The complete variable domain, with remaining parts taken from reference TRBV30 and TRBJ2-3, reads SQTIHQWPATLVQPVGSPLSLECTVEGTSNPNLYWYRQAAGRGLQLLFYSVGIGQISSEVPQNLSASRPQDRQFILSSKKLLLSDSGFYLCAWSDGTSGTDTQYFGPGTRLTVL.

The V and J genes are TRBV19 and TRBJ2-6; D unclear. V lost 7 bases and J lost 4, with 11 bases in between. CDR3 size: 14 residues. Looked up from germline, CDR1 is LNHDA and CDR2 is SQIVND (reference sequence). The CDR3 DNA reads as TGTGCCAGTACCCCGGAGTGGGGGGCCAACGTCCTGACTTTC. Its protein is CASTPEWGANVLTF. Together with reference TRBV19 and TRBJ2-6, the CDR3 gives the full variable domain: DGGITQSPKYLFRKEGQNVTLSCEQNLNHDAMYWYRQDPGQGLRLIYYSQIVNDFQKGDIAEGYSVSREKKESFPLTVTSAQKNPTAFYLCASTPEWGANVLTFGAGSRLTVL.

DNA of the CDR3: TGTGCCAGCAGCTTAGGTGCAGGGTGGGCCACTGAAGCTTTCTTT. Translated: CASSLGAGWATEAFF. The chain recombines TRBV7-8 with TRBJ1-1; D is perhaps TRBD1 (5 bases). There are 15 residues in the CDR3. The germline V gene has CDR1 SGHVS and CDR2 FQNEAQ. V was clipped by 1 base and J by 4 bases, with 13 bases between them.

This clone was found a few times. V usage is TRBV27 and J usage is TRBJ1-1, with no clear D. The CDR3 has 13 amino acids. Per the germline V gene, CDR1 is MNHEY and CDR2 is SMNVEV (reference sequence). Trimming took off 6 bases at V and 4 bases at J, with 12 bases between the two ends. CDR3 residues: CASSYREGTEAFF. The CDR3 nucleotides are TGTGCCAGCAGCTACCGGGAGGGCACTGAAGCTTTCTTT.

CDR3 sequence (DNA): TGCACTAGACTCATGCCAAGAGGCTCCTACAATGAGCAGTTCTTC. This gives the protein CTRLMPRGSYNEQFF. The chain recombines TRBV1 with TRBJ2-1; TRBD2, the table's D call, was not compared with the DNA. TRBV1 is classified as a pseudogene. The CDR3 is made up of 15 amino acids.

The chain recombines TRBV5-1 with TRBJ2-3, with D uncertain. CDR1 and CDR2 (germline): SGHRS, YFSETQ. CDR3 length: 12 amino acids. V lost 5 bases and J 0 bases, leaving 4 bases between the germline ends. The DNA of the CDR3 is TGCGCCAGCAGAGCTAGCACAGATACGCAGTATTTT. This sequence encodes CASRASTDTQYF.

The chain is built from TRBV7-2 and TRBJ2-7, with D hard to call. V was clipped by 5 bases and J by 0 bases, with 14 bases between them. Looked up from germline, CDR1 is SGHTA and CDR2 is FQGNSA. The CDR3 loop spans 15 amino acids. CDR3 nucleotide sequence: TGTGCCAGCAGCATTACAGTCCTCGGCTCCTACGAGCAGTACTTC. It yields the protein CASSITVLGSYEQYF.

The chain couples TRBV7-9 to TRBJ1-2; possibly TRBD1 for D (5 bases). Looked up from germline, CDR1 is SEHNR and CDR2 is FQNEAQ (reference sequence). The CDR3 length is 14 residues. Trimming left V 1 base short and J 5 bases short, with 11 bases between. CDR3 coding DNA: TGTGCCAGCAGCTTAGTTTTGACAGAATATGGCTACACCTTC. Protein product: CASSLVLTEYGYTF.

DNA of the CDR3: TGTGCCTGGAGTGTACACGAGGAAGGGACCCAGTACTTC. This encodes CAWSVHEEGTQYF. The chain combines TRBV30 with TRBJ2-5, with D unclear. The germline V gene encodes CDR1 GTSNPN and CDR2 SVGIG (reference sequence). V lost 0 bases, J lost 7 bases, and 12 bases lay in between. The CDR3 length is 13 residues.

The genes are TRBV7-2 and TRBJ2-1; possible D gene TRBD2, 6 bases. Trimming removed 5 bases at V and 13 bases at J, with 18 bases between. CDR1 SGHTA and CDR2 FQGNSA come from the germline V gene. The CDR3 sequence is 13 residues long. The CDR3 protein is CASSTGGLPSQFF. In nucleotides, the CDR3 is TGTGCCAGCAGCACCGGGGGACTTCCATCTCAGTTCTTC.

The chain couples TRBV30 to TRBJ1-1; D remains unclear. Trimming removed 3 bases from V and 0 bases from J, with 11 bases in between. The CDR3 consists of 14 residues. The germline V gene has CDR1 GTSNPN and CDR2 SVGIG (reference sequence). The CDR3 nucleotides read TGTGCCTGGAGGGGAGGTCGAGTGAACACTGAAGCTTTCTTT. Amino acids: CAWRGGRVNTEAFF. Complete variable domain (other parts from reference TRBV30 and TRBJ1-1): SQTIHQWPATLVQPVGSPLSLECTVEGTSNPNLYWYRQAAGRGLQLLFYSVGIGQISSEVPQNLSASRPQDRQFILSSKKLLLSDSGFYLCAWRGGRVNTEAFFGQGTRLTVV.

The chain recombines TRBV10-3 with TRBJ1-5; D is unresolved. In germline, CDR1 is ENHRY, CDR2 SYGVKD. Trimming removed 6 bases at V and 1 base at J, with 13 bases between. This CDR3 is 15 amino acids long. This CDR3 reads CAIREGPESNQPQHF. The DNA for the CDR3 is TGTGCCATCAGAGAGGGTCCTGAGAGCAATCAGCCCCAGCATTTT.

As DNA, the CDR3 is TGTGCCAGCAGCCAAGCCTTCCGTCCCTACGAGCAGTACTTC. Protein sequence: CASSQAFRPYEQYF. This rearrangement joins TRBV4-2 to TRBJ2-7, with no clear D. Germline V gene lookup returns CDR1 LGHNA and CDR2 YNFKEQ. The CDR3 runs to 14 residues. Trimming took 1 base from V and 2 from J, leaving 9 bases between them.

The chain couples TRBV18 to TRBJ2-1, with TRBD2 matching over 13 bases. The CDR3 runs 18 residues. Per germline, CDR1 KGHSH and CDR2 LQKENI. V trimming: 5 bases; J trimming: 0 bases; junction bases outside the gene matches: 7. In nucleotides, the CDR3 is TGTGCCAGCTCATCTTTACTAGCGGGAGGGAGCTCCTACAATGAGCAGTTCTTC. Protein: CASSSLLAGGSSYNEQFF. Filled out from reference TRBV18 and TRBJ2-1, the complete variable domain reads NAGVMQNPRHLVRRRGQEARLRCSPMKGHSHVYWYRQLPEEGLKFMVYLQKENIIDESGMPKERFSAEFPKEGPSILRIQQVVRGDSAAYFCASSSLLAGGSSYNEQFFGPGTRLTVL.